This T cell receptor beta chain was found in a study of human versus mouse CDR3 diversity and MHC coevolution. Whole-study results and caveats: Compared with mice, human CDR3s carried more deletions and insertions on average.

V shed 3 bases and J shed 2 bases, with 17 bases lying between them. The CDR3 runs 16 residues. Germline V gene data show CDR1 as LNHNV and CDR2 as YYDKDF (reference sequence). Regarding this clone: Its matching antigen is unknown.

The data were produced by immunoSEQ multiplex PCR, yet TCRdb's version contains in-frame clones alone and is incomplete. Here the sample spans around 59,000 clones, 94% being singletons. This clonotype originated in a person in their sixties or seventies in good health. Sequenced input: naive CD4+ T cells from blood. The subset was: CD45RO-negative CD62L-positive naive CD4 T cells. The V gene is TRBV15, the J gene TRBJ2-7; possibly TRBD2 for D (7 bases). CDR3 loop: CATSSPGGGSPYEQYF. DNA of the CDR3: TGTGCCACCAGCAGTCCGGGGGGCGGGTCCCCCTACGAGCAGTACTTC.